This entry describes one T cell receptor beta chain. As yet, its antigen is unknown. Two oligonucleotides, mixed equimolar, formed the beta constant-region primer covering TRBC1 and TRBC2. A single record per CDR3 protein comes from TCRdb applying MiXCR to the UMI-ligation and nested PCR reads. The table shows 120,000 to 150,000 distinct CDR3 sequences, with about 17% occurring only once. These data come from a study of naive and memory T cell subsets. Study-wide points: In naive cells, over 85% of TCR sequences were seen only once. Between naive and memory subsets, TCR abundance power law exponents differed.

The CDR3 consists of 15 residues. Germline CDR1 reads SGHTA; CDR2 reads FQGNSA. With V trimmed by 5 bases and J by 4 bases, 5 bases remained unmatched. The sample was naive CD4+ T cells from blood. This chain connects TRBV7-2 to TRBJ2-5, with 12 bases identical to TRBD2. The source of this sequence is a human donor in good health. In nucleotides, the CDR3 is TGTGCCAGCAGCGCTGGACTAGCGGGGAGAGAGACCCAGTACTTC. It is translated as CASSAGLAGRETQYF.